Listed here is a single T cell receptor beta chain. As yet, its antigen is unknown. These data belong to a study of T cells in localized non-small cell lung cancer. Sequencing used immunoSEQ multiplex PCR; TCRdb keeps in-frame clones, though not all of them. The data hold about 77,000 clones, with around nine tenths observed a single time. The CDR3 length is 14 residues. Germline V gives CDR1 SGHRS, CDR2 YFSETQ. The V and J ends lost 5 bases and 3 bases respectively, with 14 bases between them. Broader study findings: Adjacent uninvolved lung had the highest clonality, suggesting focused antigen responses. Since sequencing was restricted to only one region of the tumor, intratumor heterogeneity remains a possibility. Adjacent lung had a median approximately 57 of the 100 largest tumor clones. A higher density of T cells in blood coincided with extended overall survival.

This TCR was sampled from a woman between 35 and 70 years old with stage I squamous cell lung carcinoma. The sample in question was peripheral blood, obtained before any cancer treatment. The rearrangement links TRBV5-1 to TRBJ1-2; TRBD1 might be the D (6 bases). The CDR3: CASSPSGGHYGYTF. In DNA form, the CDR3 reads TGCGCCAGCAGTCCGTCCGGGGGGCACTATGGCTACACCTTC.